This T cell receptor beta chain is from a study of spatial heterogeneity in lung cancer. Study information: A consistent excess of beta-chain over alpha-chain sequences was detected. Study observations and caveats: Tumor mutation count correlated with how many alpha and beta TCRs expanded intratumorally. Coverage of tumor T cells was estimated at roughly 7% for alpha chains and about 13% for beta chains.

As for time point: sample taken at primary tumor resection. Donors were around 70 untreated early-stage non-small cell lung cancer patients. For this clonotype: Its antigen is not known.

TCRdb processed the 5' RACE reads anew with MiXCR; each CDR3 protein has one entry. The repertoire has about 10,000 distinct CDR3 sequences, around 7.3% of them found once; the top ten carry approximately 20%. The source material was lung tumor tissue, sampled at surgery. The TCR originated in a male donor with early-stage non-small cell lung cancer.

The CDR3 DNA reads as TGTGCCACCAGAAGGACCAACTCTGGGGCCAACGTCCTGACTTTC. Translated: CATRRTNSGANVLTF. J is TRBJ2-6 and V is TRBV6-1; D gene uncertain. Germline CDR1 and CDR2: MNHNS and SASEGT. The V end was cut by 10 bases, the J end by 0 bases, with 13 bases between. The CDR3 has 15 amino acids.